Listed below are T cell receptor beta chains from one sample, sequenced in a study of shared clonotypes between healthy human individuals. Assay used: immunoSEQ multiplex PCR; TCRdb lists only in-frame clones, some missing. The sample lists hundreds of thousands of clones, approximately 90% occurring once. Sequenced material: naive CD8+ T cells sorted from blood. These receptors all come from a man under 40 in good health. Both conserved end residues are part of each CDR3. The D gene is left open where the match is weak. Not every row has a clone size; where given, it reads once, few, many or a size class.

CDR3	DNA	V	size	J	D
CASSPGAGDYNEQFF	TGTGCCAGCTCACCGGGAGCGGGGGACTACAATGAGCAGTTCTTC	TRBV18	-	TRBJ2-1	TRBD2
CASSVQGALTEAFF	TGTGCCAGTAGTGTACAGGGGGCGCTTACTGAAGCTTTCTTT	TRBV19	-	TRBJ1-1	TRBD1
CAWSSSQEKLFF	TGTGCCTGGAGTTCTTCACAGGAAAAACTGTTTTTT	TRBV30	-	TRBJ1-4	-
CASSEPGLAGGTKETQYF	TGTGCCAGCAGTGAACCGGGGCTAGCGGGAGGGACTAAAGAGACCCAGTACTTC	TRBV2	once	TRBJ2-5	TRBD2
CASSLATGGETQYF	TGTGCCAGCAGCTTAGCGACTGGGGGAGAGACCCAGTACTTC	TRBV7-9	-	TRBJ2-5	-
CASSSGLAGVVPFF	TGTGCCAGCAGTTCGGGACTAGCGGGAGTGGTTCCGTTCTTC	TRBV27	-	TRBJ2-1	TRBD2
CASSGSFGLANTGELFF	TGTGCCAGCAGCGGGAGCTTCGGTCTTGCGAACACCGGGGAGCTGTTTTTT	TRBV7-9	-	TRBJ2-2	-
CASSLGGLQVNSPLHF	TGTGCCAGCAGCTTAGGGGGATTGCAGGTCAATTCACCCCTCCACTTT	TRBV7-6	-	TRBJ1-6	-
CASTKAGGPTDTQYF	TGTGCCAGCACAAAAGCGGGAGGTCCCACAGATACGCAGTATTTT	TRBV27	-	TRBJ2-3	TRBD2
CASSSDDAGYTF	TGCGCCAGCAGCTCGGACGACGCCGGCTACACCTTC	TRBV5-1	-	TRBJ1-2	-
CASSLVLGGYNEQFF	TGTGCCAGCAGCTTAGTGCTAGGTGGCTACAATGAGCAGTTCTTC	TRBV7-9	-	TRBJ2-1	-
CASSQDPGGGEAFF	TGCGCCAGCAGCCAAGATCCCGGAGGGGGTGAAGCTTTCTTT	TRBV4-1	-	TRBJ1-1	-
CASSLGERGYNEQFF	TGCGCCAGCAGCTTGGGAGAGCGGGGATACAATGAGCAGTTCTTC	TRBV5-1	-	TRBJ2-1	TRBD2
CASSSPGTSGHNEQFF	TGTGCCAGCAGTTCCCCCGGGACTAGCGGCCACAATGAGCAGTTCTTC	TRBV27	once	TRBJ2-1	TRBD2
CASSLGYNEQFF	TGTGCCAGCAGCTTAGGATACAATGAGCAGTTCTTC	TRBV7-3	-	TRBJ2-1	-
CASSFVHNEQFF	TGTGCCAGCAGCTTCGTTCACAATGAGCAGTTCTTC	TRBV7-9	-	TRBJ2-1	-
CSVELREKELWEQYF	TGCAGCGTTGAATTGCGGGAGAAGGAGTTATGGGAGCAGTACTTC	TRBV29-1	-	TRBJ2-7	TRBD2
CASSPFPGQEAGELFF	TGTGCCAGCAGCCCTTTCCCGGGACAGGAAGCCGGGGAGCTGTTTTTT	TRBV7-6	-	TRBJ2-2	TRBD1
CASSSGPSSYNEQFF	TGTGCCAGCAGCTCCGGACCAAGCTCCTACAATGAGCAGTTCTTC	TRBV11-2	-	TRBJ2-1	-
CASSQALIQGEQFF	TGCGCCAGCAGCCAAGCCCTTATACAAGGCGAGCAGTTCTTC	TRBV4-1	-	TRBJ2-1	-
CASSSRLAGVTDTQYF	TGTGCCAGCAGCTCGAGACTAGCGGGAGTGACAGATACGCAGTATTTT	TRBV7-2	once	TRBJ2-3	TRBD2
CASSEEGGGPPYNEQFF	TGTGCCAGCAGTGAAGAAGGTGGGGGTCCCCCCTACAATGAGCAGTTCTTC	TRBV6-1	once	TRBJ2-1	-
CASSGRDSSYEQYF	TGCGCCAGCAGTGGGCGGGACAGCTCCTACGAGCAGTACTTC	TRBV10-2	-	TRBJ2-7	-
CASSDPDRGRQETQYF	TGTGCCAGCAGTGACCCGGACAGGGGGAGACAAGAGACCCAGTACTTC	TRBV25-1	-	TRBJ2-5	TRBD1
CASIPENSGNTIYF	TGTGCCAGTATTCCGGAAAACTCTGGAAACACCATATATTTT	TRBV19	-	TRBJ1-3	-
CASSLGTDTYEQYF	TGCGCCAGCAGCTTGGGGACAGACACCTACGAGCAGTACTTC	TRBV5-1	-	TRBJ2-7	-
CASSLAQTRLLDNEQFF	TGTGCCAGCAGCTTAGCCCAAACTAGGCTTCTGGACAATGAGCAGTTCTTC	TRBV11-2	-	TRBJ2-1	-
CASSLGQGAYEQYF	TGTGCCAGCAGCTTGGGACAGGGGGCCTACGAGCAGTACTTC	TRBV7-9	-	TRBJ2-7	TRBD1
CASSPPDRVVFF	TGTGCCAGCAGCCCCCCCGACAGGGTTGTTTTCTTT	TRBV27	-	TRBJ1-1	TRBD1
CAIGGYGYTF	TGTGCCATCGGCGGTTATGGCTACACCTTC	TRBV10-3	few	TRBJ1-2	-
CASKDHNQPQHF	TGTGCCAGCAAGGACCATAATCAGCCCCAGCATTTT	TRBV2	-	TRBJ1-5	-
CASSHRGSPEAFF	TGTGCCAGCAGCCACAGGGGGTCCCCTGAAGCTTTCTTT	TRBV25-1	-	TRBJ1-1	TRBD1
CASSSDDLNGNEQFF	TGTGCCAGCAGCTCTGACGACTTGAACGGAAATGAGCAGTTCTTC	TRBV7-9	-	TRBJ2-1	-
CASSWGGGELFF	TGCGCCAGCAGCTGGGGTGGCGGGGAGCTGTTTTTT	TRBV4-1	-	TRBJ2-2	-
CASSLTLAGAAGETQYF	TGTGCCAGCAGCTTAACTCTAGCGGGGGCCGCGGGGGAGACCCAGTACTTC	TRBV7-8	-	TRBJ2-5	TRBD2
CASSLEGSGGLNSYEQYF	TGTGCCAGCAGCTTAGAGGGGTCGGGAGGGTTAAACTCCTACGAGCAGTACTTC	TRBV13	-	TRBJ2-7	TRBD2
CSVGRDSYEQYF	TGCAGCGTTGGACGGGATTCCTACGAGCAGTACTTC	TRBV29-1	once	TRBJ2-7	-
CASMEGGTDTQYF	TGCGCCAGCATGGAGGGCGGGACAGATACGCAGTATTTT	TRBV5-1	-	TRBJ2-3	-
CALTGDHYGYTF	TGTGCCCTAACAGGAGACCACTATGGCTACACCTTC	TRBV30	-	TRBJ1-2	-
CATGGTGITGELFF	TGTGCCACCGGCGGGACAGGGATCACCGGGGAGCTGTTTTTT	TRBV15	-	TRBJ2-2	TRBD1
CASSSPVDSYEQYF	TGTGCCAGCAGCTCACCCGTGGACTCCTACGAGCAGTACTTC	TRBV11-2	-	TRBJ2-7	-
CASSFRRDLRTQYF	TGTGCCAGCAGTTTTCGACGGGATTTGAGGACCCAGTACTTC	TRBV27	-	TRBJ2-5	-
CASSPTSGGGYGYTF	TGTGCCAGCAGTCCCACTAGCGGCGGGGGATATGGCTACACCTTC	TRBV6-1	few	TRBJ1-2	-
CASSVAGLSDNEQFF	TGTGCCAGCAGCGTCGCGGGACTTTCAGACAATGAGCAGTTCTTC	TRBV9	-	TRBJ2-1	-
CASSPSEGDEQFF	TGTGCCAGCAGCCCCTCGGAGGGCGATGAGCAGTTCTTC	TRBV9	-	TRBJ2-1	-
CASSLGYPGSTSSGANVLTF	TGTGCCAGCAGCTTAGGTTACCCAGGGTCTACTAGTTCGGGGGCCAACGTCCTGACTTTC	TRBV13	-	TRBJ2-6	-
CASSEGYGPYEQYF	TGTGCCAGCAGTGAAGGCTATGGCCCCTACGAGCAGTACTTC	TRBV6-1	-	TRBJ2-7	-
CASSQNIAGDYYNEQFF	TGCGCCAGCAGCCAAAATATAGCGGGAGACTACTACAATGAGCAGTTCTTC	TRBV4-3	-	TRBJ2-1	TRBD2
CASSQGQGLEQYF	TGCGCCAGCAGCCAAGGACAGGGTCTCGAGCAGTACTTC	TRBV4-1	-	TRBJ2-7	TRBD1
CASSPTSGRNTGELFF	TGCGCCAGCAGTCCCACTAGCGGGAGGAACACCGGGGAGCTGTTTTTT	TRBV10-1	-	TRBJ2-2	TRBD2
CASSPPDEKLFF	TGTGCCAGCTCACCACCAGACGAAAAACTGTTTTTT	TRBV18	-	TRBJ1-4	-